The following is a TCR beta chain sequence with its context. The record originates from a study of blood T cell repertoires in COVID-19. The wider study: COVID-19 samples from acute and convalescent phases originated in the United States, Italy and Spain.

CDR1 is MDHEN and CDR2 is SYDVKM in the germline V gene. This CDR3 region has 14 residues. Trimming shortened V by 6 bases and J by 0 bases, and 8 bases separated the two germline ends. Clones were sequenced by immunoSEQ multiplex PCR, and TCRdb holds only the in-frame ones, with some missing. Counted here are 350,000 or so clones, 88% occurring once; the ten biggest clones make up 1.6%. Sequenced sample: peripheral blood. The V gene is TRBV28, the J gene TRBJ2-2; D uncertain. The clonotype comes from a young woman with COVID-19, enrolled during active disease. The CDR3 protein is CASRTYPNTGELFF. The DNA of the CDR3 is TGTGCCAGCAGAACCTACCCGAACACCGGGGAGCTGTTTTTT. Using reference TRBV28 and TRBJ2-2 for the parts outside the CDR3, the full variable domain is DVKVTQSSRYLVKRTGEKVFLECVQDMDHENMFWYRQDPGLGLRLIYFSYDVKMKEKGDIPEGYSVSREKKERFSLILESASTNQTSMYLCASRTYPNTGELFFGEGSRLTVL.